The subject of this entry is one T cell receptor (beta chain). Germline-derived CDR1 and CDR2 are LNHDA and SQIVND (reference sequence). The junction had 9 bases not matched to a gene; V was cut back by 4 bases and J by 13 bases. The CDR3 consists of 13 residues. Patients between 18 and 65 years old had hyperthyroidism, newly diagnosed and lasting under 2 months. Pregnant or lactating patients were excluded, as were those with uncontrolled infection or other autoimmune disease. The data were obtained in a study of T cells in Graves' hyperthyroidism and ophthalmopathy. The source material, RNA transcripts, was used to amplify TCR beta CDR3 regions. Primed by the HTBI set, a first-round RT-PCR was run on the TCR CDR3. In TCRdb, the multiplex PCR reads were re-called with MiXCR into one record per CDR3 protein. This sample carries approximately 200,000 distinct CDR3 sequences, around 18% of them seen once, and the ten largest clones take around 47%.

The chain carries TRBV19 and TRBJ1-1, with 10 nucleotides matching TRBD1. This TCR derives from a man aged 40-55 years with Graves' hyperthyroidism. The sample taken for sequencing was blood. The CDR3 loop reads CASSRGTGEGGFF. DNA for the CDR3: TGTGCCAGTAGTAGGGGGACAGGGGAAGGAGGTTTCTTT.